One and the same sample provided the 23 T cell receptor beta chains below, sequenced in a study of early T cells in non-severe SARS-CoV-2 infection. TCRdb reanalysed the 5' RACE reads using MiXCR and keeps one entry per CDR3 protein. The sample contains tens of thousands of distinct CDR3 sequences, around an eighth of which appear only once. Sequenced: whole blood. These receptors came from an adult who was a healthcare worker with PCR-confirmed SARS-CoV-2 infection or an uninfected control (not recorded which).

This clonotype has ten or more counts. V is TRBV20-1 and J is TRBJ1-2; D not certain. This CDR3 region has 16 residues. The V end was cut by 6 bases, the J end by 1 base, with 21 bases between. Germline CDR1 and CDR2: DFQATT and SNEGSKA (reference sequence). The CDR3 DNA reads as TGCAGTGCAGTCGAGCGCACTAGACCGTTTAACTATGGCTACACCTTC. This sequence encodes CSAVERTRPFNYGYTF.

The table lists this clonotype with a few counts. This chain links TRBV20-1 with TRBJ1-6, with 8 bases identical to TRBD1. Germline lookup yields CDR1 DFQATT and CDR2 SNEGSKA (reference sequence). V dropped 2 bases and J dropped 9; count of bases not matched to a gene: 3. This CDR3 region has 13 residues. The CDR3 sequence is CSARMDRASPLHF. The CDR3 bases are TGCAGTGCTAGAATGGACAGGGCTTCACCCCTCCACTTT.

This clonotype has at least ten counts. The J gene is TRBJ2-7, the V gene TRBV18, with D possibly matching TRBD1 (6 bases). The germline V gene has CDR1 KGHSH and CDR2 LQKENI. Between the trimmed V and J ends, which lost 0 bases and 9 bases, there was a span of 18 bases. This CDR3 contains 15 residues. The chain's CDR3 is CASSPPLQGRAGQYF. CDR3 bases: TGTGCCAGCTCACCACCTCTACAGGGTAGAGCTGGGCAGTACTTC.

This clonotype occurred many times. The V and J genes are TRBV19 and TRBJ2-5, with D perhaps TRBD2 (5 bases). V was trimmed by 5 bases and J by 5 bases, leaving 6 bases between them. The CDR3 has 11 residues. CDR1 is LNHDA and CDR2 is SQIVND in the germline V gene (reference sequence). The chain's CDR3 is CASSWEETQYF. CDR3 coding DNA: TGTGCCAGTAGTTGGGAGGAGACCCAGTACTTC.

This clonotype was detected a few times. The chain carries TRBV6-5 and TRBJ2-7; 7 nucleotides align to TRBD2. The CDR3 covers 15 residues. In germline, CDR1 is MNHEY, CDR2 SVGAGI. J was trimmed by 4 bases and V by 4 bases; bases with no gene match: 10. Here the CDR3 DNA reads TGTGCCAGCAGTTCCGAGAGCGGGACCGAATACGAGCAGTACTTC. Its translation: CASSSESGTEYEQYF.

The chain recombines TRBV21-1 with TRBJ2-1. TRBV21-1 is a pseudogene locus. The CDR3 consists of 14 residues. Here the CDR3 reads CASSRPLHHNEQFF. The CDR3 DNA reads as TGTGCCAGCAGCAGACCATTGCACCACAATGAGCAGTTCTTC.

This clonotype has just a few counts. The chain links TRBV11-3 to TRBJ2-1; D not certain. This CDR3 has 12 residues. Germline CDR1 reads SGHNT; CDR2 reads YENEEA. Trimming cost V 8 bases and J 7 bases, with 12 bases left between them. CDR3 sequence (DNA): TGTGCCAGCGCGAGGACCGGGAATGAGCAGTTCTTC. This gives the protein CASARTGNEQFF.

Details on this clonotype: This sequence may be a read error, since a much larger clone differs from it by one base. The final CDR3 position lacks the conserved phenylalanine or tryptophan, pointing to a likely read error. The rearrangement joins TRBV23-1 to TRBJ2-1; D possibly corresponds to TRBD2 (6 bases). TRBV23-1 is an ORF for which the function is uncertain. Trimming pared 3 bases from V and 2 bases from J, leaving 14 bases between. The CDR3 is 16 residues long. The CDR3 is CASSHGRDFPYNEQFL. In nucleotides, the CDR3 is TGCGCCAGCAGTCATGGCCGGGACTTCCCCTACAATGAGCAGTTCTTA.

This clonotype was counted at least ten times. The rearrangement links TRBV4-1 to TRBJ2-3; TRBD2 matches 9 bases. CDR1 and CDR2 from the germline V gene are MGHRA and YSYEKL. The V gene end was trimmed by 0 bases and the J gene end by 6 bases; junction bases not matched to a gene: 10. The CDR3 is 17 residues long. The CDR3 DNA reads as TGCGCCAGCAGCCAAGAACTAGCGGGTTTAGACGCGGATACGCAGTATTTT. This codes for CASSQELAGLDADTQYF.

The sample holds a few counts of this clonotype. The CDR3 spells CASSLGDSQETQYF. Here the CDR3 DNA reads TGTGCCAGCAGTTTAGGGGACTCCCAAGAGACCCAGTACTTC. V and J are TRBV12-3 or TRBV12-4 and TRBJ2-5; the D gene is possibly TRBD2 (6 bases). Trimming pared 1 base from V and 1 base from J, leaving 7 bases between. The CDR3 covers 14 residues.

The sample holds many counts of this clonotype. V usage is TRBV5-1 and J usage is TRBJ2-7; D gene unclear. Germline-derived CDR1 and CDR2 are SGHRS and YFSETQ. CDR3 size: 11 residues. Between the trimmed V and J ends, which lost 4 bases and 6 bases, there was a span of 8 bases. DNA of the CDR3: TGCGCCAGCAGCGAAACGACCGAGCAGTACTTC. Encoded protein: CASSETTEQYF.

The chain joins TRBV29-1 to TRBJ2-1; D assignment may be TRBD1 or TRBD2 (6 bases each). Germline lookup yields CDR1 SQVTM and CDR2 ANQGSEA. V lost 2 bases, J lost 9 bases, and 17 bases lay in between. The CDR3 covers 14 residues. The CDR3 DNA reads TGCAGCGTTGAATGGGGGGCGATTTACGGTGAGCAGTTCTTC. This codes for CSVEWGAIYGEQFF.

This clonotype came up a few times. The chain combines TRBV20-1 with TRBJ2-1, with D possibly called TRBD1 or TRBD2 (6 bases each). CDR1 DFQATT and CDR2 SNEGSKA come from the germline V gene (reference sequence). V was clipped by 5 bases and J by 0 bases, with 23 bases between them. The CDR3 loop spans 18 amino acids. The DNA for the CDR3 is TGCAGTGCTGGAACTACCGGGACCCGGGGGCGCTCCTACAATGAGCAGTTCTTC. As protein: CSAGTTGTRGRSYNEQFF.

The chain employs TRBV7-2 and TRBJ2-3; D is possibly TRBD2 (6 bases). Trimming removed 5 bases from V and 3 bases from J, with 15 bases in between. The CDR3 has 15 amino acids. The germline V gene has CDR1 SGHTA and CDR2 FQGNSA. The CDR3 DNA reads TGTGCCAGCAGCATCCCCGGGACTTTGACAGATACGCAGTATTTT. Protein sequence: CASSIPGTLTDTQYF.

CDR3 DNA sequence: TGTGCCAGCAGCTTCCAGTCCAATCAGCCCCAGCATTTT. It yields the protein CASSFQSNQPQHF. The chain carries TRBV7-2 and TRBJ1-5; D is undetermined. Per the germline V gene, CDR1 is SGHTA and CDR2 is FQGNSA. This CDR3 has 13 amino acids. Trimming stripped 3 bases from V and 3 bases from J, with 6 bases between.

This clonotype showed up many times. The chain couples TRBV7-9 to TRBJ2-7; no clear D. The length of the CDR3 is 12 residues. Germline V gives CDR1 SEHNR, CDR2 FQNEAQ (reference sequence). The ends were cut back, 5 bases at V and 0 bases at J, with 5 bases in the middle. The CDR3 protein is CASSPSSYEQYF. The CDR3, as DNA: TGTGCCAGCAGCCCCAGCTCCTACGAGCAGTACTTC.

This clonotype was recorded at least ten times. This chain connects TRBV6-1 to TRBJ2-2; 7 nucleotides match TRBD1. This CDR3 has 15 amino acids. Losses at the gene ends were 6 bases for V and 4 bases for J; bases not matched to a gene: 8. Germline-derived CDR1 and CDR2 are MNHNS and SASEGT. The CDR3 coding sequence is TGTGCCAGCAGAAACGACAGGGTCGTCACCGGGGAGCTGTTTTTT. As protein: CASRNDRVVTGELFF.

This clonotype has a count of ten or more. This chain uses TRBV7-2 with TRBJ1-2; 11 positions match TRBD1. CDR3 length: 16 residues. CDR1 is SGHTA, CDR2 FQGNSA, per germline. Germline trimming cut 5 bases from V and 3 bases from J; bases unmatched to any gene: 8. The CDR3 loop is CASSRPVGQGDYGYTF. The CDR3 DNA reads TGTGCCAGCAGCCGCCCAGTGGGACAGGGGGACTATGGCTACACCTTC. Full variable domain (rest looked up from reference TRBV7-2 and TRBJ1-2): GAGVSQSPSNKVTEKGKDVELRCDPISGHTALYWYRQSLGQGLEFLIYFQGNSAPDKSGLPSDRFSAERTGGSVSTLTIQRTQQEDSAVYLCASSRPVGQGDYGYTFGSGTRLTVV.

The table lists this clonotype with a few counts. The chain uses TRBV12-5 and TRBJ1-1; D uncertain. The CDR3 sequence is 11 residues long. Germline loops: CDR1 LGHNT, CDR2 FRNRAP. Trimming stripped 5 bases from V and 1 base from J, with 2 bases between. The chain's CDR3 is CASGANTEAFF. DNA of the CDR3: TGTGCTAGTGGTGCGAACACTGAAGCTTTCTTT.

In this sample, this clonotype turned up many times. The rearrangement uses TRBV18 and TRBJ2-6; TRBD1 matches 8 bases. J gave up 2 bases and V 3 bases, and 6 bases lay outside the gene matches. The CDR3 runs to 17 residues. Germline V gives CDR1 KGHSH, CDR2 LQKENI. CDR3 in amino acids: CASSPDRARPGANVLTF. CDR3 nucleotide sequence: TGTGCCAGCTCACCGGACAGGGCCCGACCTGGGGCCAACGTCCTGACTTTC.

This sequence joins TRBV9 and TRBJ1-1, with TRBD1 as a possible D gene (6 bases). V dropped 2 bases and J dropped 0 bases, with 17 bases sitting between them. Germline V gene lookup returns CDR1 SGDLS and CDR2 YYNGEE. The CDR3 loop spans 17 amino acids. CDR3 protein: CASSVSPDGTMNTEAFF. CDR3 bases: TGTGCCAGCAGCGTGAGCCCCGACGGGACAATGAACACTGAAGCTTTCTTT.

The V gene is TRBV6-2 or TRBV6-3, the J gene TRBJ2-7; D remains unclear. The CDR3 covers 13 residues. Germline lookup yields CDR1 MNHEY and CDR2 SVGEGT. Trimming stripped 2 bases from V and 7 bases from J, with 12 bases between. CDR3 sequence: CASSYTALWEQYF. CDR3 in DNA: TGTGCCAGCAGTTACACGGCGCTCTGGGAGCAGTACTTC.

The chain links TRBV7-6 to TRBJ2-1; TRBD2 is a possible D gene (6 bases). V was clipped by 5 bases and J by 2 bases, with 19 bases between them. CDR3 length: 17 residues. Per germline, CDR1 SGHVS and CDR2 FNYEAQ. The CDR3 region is CASSQLPGTGPYNEQFF. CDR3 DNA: TGTGCCAGCAGCCAACTACCCGGGACTGGGCCCTACAATGAGCAGTTCTTC.